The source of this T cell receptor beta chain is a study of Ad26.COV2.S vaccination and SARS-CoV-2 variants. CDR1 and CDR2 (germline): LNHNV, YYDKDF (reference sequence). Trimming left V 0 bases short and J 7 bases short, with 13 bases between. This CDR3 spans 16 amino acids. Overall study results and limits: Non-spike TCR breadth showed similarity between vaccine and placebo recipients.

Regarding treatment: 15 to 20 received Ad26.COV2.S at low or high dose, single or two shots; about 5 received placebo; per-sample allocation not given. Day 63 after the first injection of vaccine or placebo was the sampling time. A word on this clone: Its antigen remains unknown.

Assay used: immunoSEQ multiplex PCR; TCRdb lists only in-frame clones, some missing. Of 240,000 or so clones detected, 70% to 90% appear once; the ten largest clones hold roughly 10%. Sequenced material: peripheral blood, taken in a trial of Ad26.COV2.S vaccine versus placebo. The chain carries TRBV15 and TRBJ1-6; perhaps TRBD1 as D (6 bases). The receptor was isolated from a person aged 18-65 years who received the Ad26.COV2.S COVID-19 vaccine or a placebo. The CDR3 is CATSREGGRTNSPLHF. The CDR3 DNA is TGTGCCACCAGCAGAGAAGGGGGACGGACAAATTCACCCCTCCACTTT. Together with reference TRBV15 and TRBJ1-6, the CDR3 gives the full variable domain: DAMVIQNPRYQVTQFGKPVTLSCSQTLNHNVMYWYQQKSSQAPKLLFHYYDKDFNNEADTPDNFQSRRPNTSFCFLDIRSPGLGDTAMYLCATSREGGRTNSPLHFGNGTRLTVT.